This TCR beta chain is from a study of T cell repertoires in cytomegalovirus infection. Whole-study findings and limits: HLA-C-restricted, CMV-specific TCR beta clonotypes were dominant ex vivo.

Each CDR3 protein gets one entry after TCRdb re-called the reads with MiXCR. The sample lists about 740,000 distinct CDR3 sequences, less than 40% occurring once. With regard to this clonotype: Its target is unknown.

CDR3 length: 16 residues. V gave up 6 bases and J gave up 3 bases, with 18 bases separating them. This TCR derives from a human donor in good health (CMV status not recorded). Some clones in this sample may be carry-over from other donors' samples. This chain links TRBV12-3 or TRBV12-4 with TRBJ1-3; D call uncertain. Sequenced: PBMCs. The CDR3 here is CASRRTASILGNTIYF. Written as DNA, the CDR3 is TGTGCCAGCAGAAGGACGGCATCGATACTTGGAAACACCATATATTTT.